This T cell receptor beta chain was documented in a study of blood T cell repertoires in COVID-19. As for the study in general: The United States, Italy and Spain were the sources of the acute and convalescent COVID-19 samples. From T cells, B-cell-depleted T cells, or PBMCs came the material, which was cDNA or gDNA.

In germline, CDR1 is SGDLS, CDR2 YYNGEE. The CDR3 has 15 residues. The germline V and J ends were trimmed by 0 bases and 2 bases, with 9 bases remaining between them. Original methodology: Quantification of nucleated cells was approximated via reference gene primer amplification. Produced via immunoSEQ multiplex PCR; TCRdb's table is partial and in-frame only. For V, J and clone size, that table is used; D and trimming come from the DNA. The sample includes 75,000 to 95,000 clones, roughly nine tenths seen only once; the top ten take over 2.5%. Sequenced material: peripheral blood. The J gene is TRBJ2-1, the V gene TRBV9, with a tentative D call TRBD1 (6 bases). The sequence was collected from a human donor in a cohort sampled during active COVID-19. The CDR3 here is CASSVDQGPYNEQFF. The CDR3 DNA reads TGTGCCAGCAGCGTAGATCAGGGGCCCTACAATGAGCAGTTCTTC. Looking up the rest from reference TRBV9 and TRBJ2-1 gives the full variable domain: DSGVTQTPKHLITATGQRVTLRCSPRSGDLSVYWYQQSLDQGLQFLIQYYNGEERAKGNILERFSAQQFPDLHSELNLSSLELGDSALYFCASSVDQGPYNEQFFGPGTRLTVL.